This TCR beta chain originates from a study of T cells in Graves' hyperthyroidism and ophthalmopathy. Germline lookup yields CDR1 SEHNR and CDR2 FQNEAQ (reference sequence). Between the trimmed V and J ends, which lost 5 bases and 5 bases, there was a span of 10 bases. The CDR3 covers 12 residues. Amplification targeted TCR beta CDR3 regions from RNA transcripts. The HTBI primer set drove a first-round RT-PCR of the TCR CDR3. TCRdb reprocessed the multiplex PCR reads via MiXCR and lists one record per CDR3 protein. The repertoire holds approximately 200,000 distinct CDR3 sequences, about 16% seen once, with around 43% in the top ten.

The TCR originated in a man in his forties with Graves' hyperthyroidism. The genes are TRBV7-9 and TRBJ2-7; TRBD1 or TRBD2 may be the D gene (5 bases each). Sequencing used blood. In DNA form, the CDR3 reads TGTGCCAGCAGCGTCGGGGCCCACGAGCAGTACTTC. Translating gives CASSVGAHEQYF.